Following are 10 T cell receptor beta chains from one sample sequenced in a study of early T cells in non-severe SARS-CoV-2 infection. In TCRdb, the 5' RACE reads were re-called with MiXCR into one record per CDR3 protein. The sample includes 35,000 to 40,000 distinct CDR3 sequences, 5.3% of them seen just once. The specimen was whole blood. Receptor source: an adult who was a healthcare worker with PCR-confirmed SARS-CoV-2 infection or an uninfected control (not recorded which).

This clonotype has just a few counts. The chain links TRBV7-8 to TRBJ1-4, with TRBD1 matching over 10 bases. The CDR3 totals 15 residues. The V gene end was trimmed by 4 bases and the J gene end by 6 bases; junction bases not matched to a gene: 5. Germline CDR1 reads SGHVS; CDR2 reads FQNEAQ. The CDR3 protein is CASSSPTGGDEKLFF. In DNA form, the CDR3 reads TGTGCCAGCAGCTCCCCGACAGGGGGCGATGAAAAACTGTTTTTT. Using reference TRBV7-8 and TRBJ1-4 for the parts outside the CDR3, the full variable domain is GAGVSQSPRYKVAKRGQDVALRCDPISGHVSLFWYQQALGQGPEFLTYFQNEAQLDKSGLPSDRFFAERPEGSVSTLKIQRTQQEDSAVYLCASSSPTGGDEKLFFGSGTQLSVL.

There are many counts of this clonotype. This chain connects TRBV7-9 to TRBJ2-1, with D perhaps matching TRBD2 (6 bases). CDR1 and CDR2 (germline): SEHNR, FQNEAQ (reference sequence). V was clipped by 3 bases and J by 5 bases, with 14 bases between them. The CDR3 contains 15 residues. The CDR3: CASSFLERVDNEQFF. Written as DNA, the CDR3 is TGTGCCAGCAGCTTTTTGGAGCGGGTTGACAATGAGCAGTTCTTC.

There are many counts of this clonotype. The rearrangement links TRBV12-2 to TRBJ2-3; the DNA was not compared with TRBD1, the D call given in the table. TRBV12-2 is a documented pseudogene. The CDR3 covers 14 residues. The CDR3 bases are TGTGCAAGTCGCTCCGGCGCGTGCACAGATACGCAGTATTTT. Translated, it gives CASRSGACTDTQYF.

This clonotype was observed a few times. The V call is TRBV7-2, the J call TRBJ2-3; TRBD1 matches at 8 bases. There are 14 residues in the CDR3. Germline V gene lookup returns CDR1 SGHTA and CDR2 FQGNSA. J lost 2 bases, V lost 7 bases, and 5 bases had no gene match. CDR3 region: CASTPTGATDTQYF. The CDR3 DNA reads TGTGCCAGCACCCCGACAGGGGCCACAGATACGCAGTATTTT.

The V call is TRBV28, the J call TRBJ1-2; 8 nucleotides agree with TRBD1. Germline V gene lookup returns CDR1 MDHEN and CDR2 SYDVKM. This CDR3 is 15 amino acids long. Trimming cost V 6 bases and J 4 bases; bases outside gene matches: 10. CDR3 sequence reads: CASSLGQGPSYGYTF. For the CDR3, the DNA is TGTGCCAGCAGCCTCGGACAGGGACCATCCTATGGCTACACCTTC.

This clonotype showed up just a few times. The rearrangement uses TRBV2 and TRBJ1-6; perhaps TRBD1 as D (6 bases). The CDR3 sequence is 12 residues long. CDR1 and CDR2 (germline): SNHLY, FYNNEI. V was shortened by 5 bases and J by 14 bases, with 13 bases between the two germline ends. CDR3 sequence reads: CASSTGQAALHF. In nucleotides, the CDR3 is TGTGCCAGCAGTACAGGGCAAGCGGCCCTCCACTTT.

In this sample, this clonotype turned up a few times. CDR3 DNA sequence: TGCAGCGTCTCCACCCAAGAAGCTTTCTTT. Its translation: CSVSTQEAFF. The V and J genes are TRBV29-1 and TRBJ1-1; D gene unclear. CDR3 length equals 10 residues. Trimming left V 6 bases short and J 8 bases short, with 10 bases between. CDR1 is SQVTM and CDR2 is ANQGSEA in the germline V gene. The entire variable domain, with the rest obtained from reference TRBV29-1 and TRBJ1-1, is as follows: SAVISQKPSRDICQRGTSLTIQCQVDSQVTMMFWYRQQPGQSLTLIATANQGSEATYESGFVIDKFPISRPNLTFSTLTVSNMSPEDSSIYLCSVSTQEAFFGQGTRLTVV.

Details on this clonotype: A much larger clone lies one base from this, so it may be a read error. The CDR3 here is CSATKPGIPYEQFF. The CDR3 coding sequence is TGCAGTGCAACAAAGCCAGGGATCCCGTATGAGCAGTTCTTC. The V gene is TRBV20-1, the J gene TRBJ2-1, with D tentatively TRBD1 (5 bases). Between the trimmed V and J ends, which lost 6 bases and 8 bases, there was a span of 20 bases. The CDR3 loop spans 14 amino acids. The germline CDR1 and CDR2 sequences are DFQATT and SNEGSKA (reference sequence).

This clonotype came up many times. In DNA, the CDR3 is TGTGCCAGCAGCTTAGATCGGGGGGCTACGGACGAGCAGTACTTC. This gives the protein CASSLDRGATDEQYF. This chain joins TRBV11-2 and TRBJ2-7; D possibly corresponds to TRBD2 (7 bases). The ends were cut back, 0 bases at V and 5 bases at J, with 14 bases in the middle. This CDR3 is 15 amino acids long. Germline CDR1 is SGHAT and CDR2 is FQNNGV.

The table lists this clonotype with many counts. The chain carries TRBV12-3 or TRBV12-4 and TRBJ1-5; D uncertain. This CDR3 spans 13 amino acids. V lost 6 bases, J lost 7 bases, and 13 bases lay in between. The CDR3 here is CASSPRQWQPQHF. CDR3 coding DNA: TGTGCCAGCAGCCCACGACAATGGCAGCCCCAGCATTTT.